This TCR beta chain originates from a study of blood T cell repertoires in COVID-19. Looking at the study overall: Italy, Spain and the United States were the sources of the convalescent and acute COVID-19 samples. Sources were T cells, B-cell-depleted T cells, or PBMCs; the material itself was cDNA or gDNA.

As originally analysed: Quantification of nucleated cells was approximated via reference gene primer amplification. Assay used: immunoSEQ multiplex PCR; TCRdb lists only in-frame clones, some missing. V and J calls and clone size are as listed in that table; D and trimming were resolved from the DNA. The table includes 110,000 to 150,000 clones, around three quarters detected once. The CDR3 has 15 residues. Germline assignment: CDR1 SGHRS and CDR2 YFSETQ. The ends were cut back, 3 bases at V and 0 bases at J, with 12 bases in the middle. The genes are TRBV5-1 and TRBJ1-1; maybe TRBD1 (6 bases). This receptor was identified in a man between 60 and 75 years old with acute or convalescent COVID-19. Sequencing was carried out using peripheral blood. The CDR3 region has the DNA TGCGCCAGCAGCTATGATACAGGGCTGAACACTGAAGCTTTCTTT. Encoded protein: CASSYDTGLNTEAFF.